The 30 T cell receptor beta chains listed next were all sequenced from one sample in a study of sequential checkpoint blockade in melanoma. Repertoires were generated with immunoSEQ multiplex PCR, while TCRdb's copy carries only in-frame clones and drops some. Among fewer than 7,000 clones listed, 39% were seen once. Described treatment: randomized to nivolumab then ipilimumab (arm A) or the reverse (arm B). Sequenced material: tumor tissue (inferred from file names), taken from a patient given nivolumab and ipilimumab in sequence. These receptors were taken from a human donor with melanoma.

The V call is TRBV29-1, the J call TRBJ2-7, with D perhaps given as TRBD1 or TRBD2 (5 bases each). This CDR3 is built from 12 residues. Germline CDR1 SQVTM, CDR2 ANQGSEA. V was shortened by 6 bases and J by 2 bases, with 11 bases between the two germline ends. The CDR3 loop reads CSVRLGAYEQYF. The CDR3 nucleotides are TGCAGCGTCCGCCTGGGGGCCTACGAGCAGTACTTC.

This clone was counted between two and nine times. The chain employs TRBV18 and TRBJ1-3; possible D gene TRBD1, 5 bases. The germline V gene has CDR1 KGHSH and CDR2 LQKENI. V lost 2 bases and J 0 bases, leaving 11 bases between the germline ends. The CDR3 is made up of 16 amino acids. CDR3 sequence reads: CASSPISDSSGNTIYF. CDR3 DNA sequence: TGTGCCAGCTCACCAATATCAGACAGCTCTGGAAACACCATATATTTT.

The chain carries TRBV28 and TRBJ2-5, with D possibly TRBD2 on 6 matching bases. CDR3 length: 13 amino acids. The V end was cut by 5 bases, the J end by 0 bases, with 7 bases between. In germline, CDR1 is MDHEN, CDR2 SYDVKM. The DNA for the CDR3 is TGTGCCAGCAGTCGGGGGAACCAAGAGACCCAGTACTTC. Its protein is CASSRGNQETQYF.

The chain carries TRBV11-3 and TRBJ2-2, with D perhaps TRBD1 (5 bases). Germline loops: CDR1 SGHNT, CDR2 YENEEA. The CDR3 is made up of 17 amino acids. V was shortened by 5 bases and J by 5 bases, with 21 bases between the two germline ends. Here the CDR3 DNA reads TGTGCCAGCAGCCAACCACCCGGCGCAGGGCCGACCGGGGAGCTGTTTTTT. As protein: CASSQPPGAGPTGELFF.

This clone is classed as large. The chain has TRBV15 and TRBJ1-1, with 7 bases that match TRBD1. Germline-derived CDR1 and CDR2 are LNHNV and YYDKDF (reference sequence). CDR3 length: 21 amino acids. V gave up 3 bases and J gave up 0 bases; unmatched junction bases: 22. CDR3 DNA sequence: TGTGCCACCAGCAGCCTCTCCGACATTACACCGGGACAGAACATGAACACTGAAGCTTTCTTT. It codes for CATSSLSDITPGQNMNTEAFF.

This clone was seen a few times. V gene TRBV14 combines with J gene TRBJ1-6; D might be TRBD1 (6 bases). The CDR3 covers 14 residues. The V gene lost 1 base and the J gene lost 10 bases, with 11 bases spanning the gap. Germline assignment: CDR1 SGHDN and CDR2 FVKESK. DNA for the CDR3: TGTGCCAGCAGCCAAGTTCAGGGGAACTCACCCCTCCACTTT. Residues: CASSQVQGNSPLHF.

This clone was seen more than once but under ten times. The gene calls are TRBV7-5 and TRBJ2-3. TRBV7-5 is annotated as a pseudogene. The CDR3 loop spans 18 amino acids. CDR3: CASSSSYRGRLNPDTQYF. CDR3 sequence (DNA): TGTGCCAGCAGCTCCAGTTATCGGGGACGTCTCAACCCAGATACGCAGTATTTT.

The chain couples TRBV19 to TRBJ1-2; the match to TRBD1 covers 7 bases. Germline CDR1 LNHDA, CDR2 SQIVND (reference sequence). Trimming at V came to 11 bases and at J to 1 base, leaving 4 bases not matched to a gene. The CDR3 is 12 amino acids. The CDR3 coding sequence is TGTGCCGCGGGACAGTTTAACTATGGCTACACCTTC. It specifies CAAGQFNYGYTF.

The chain links TRBV11-3 to TRBJ2-2; 7 bases match TRBD2. CDR3 length equals 17 residues. Germline-derived CDR1 and CDR2 are SGHNT and YENEEA. J lost 0 bases, V lost 5 bases, and 9 bases had no gene match. CDR3 sequence (DNA): TGTGCCAGCAGCCCCCGGTCTAGCGGTACGAACACCGGGGAGCTGTTTTTT. It encodes CASSPRSSGTNTGELFF.

By its share, this clone is medium-sized. The chain links TRBV6-7 to TRBJ1-4; 8 nucleotides match TRBD1. TRBV6-7 is filed as an ORF, its function uncertain. V shed 6 bases and J 8 bases; nucleotides not matched to a gene: 11. The CDR3 runs to 15 residues. The CDR3 DNA sequence: TGTGCCAGCAGATCCTTAGCAGGGGGCATAGAAAAACTGTTTTTT. It codes for CASRSLAGGIEKLFF.

V gene TRBV11-3 combines with J gene TRBJ2-4, with 8 bases that match TRBD1. Germline CDR1 SGHNT, CDR2 YENEEA. V gave up 5 bases and J gave up 1 base; unmatched junction bases: 7. The CDR3 spans 16 residues. The chain's CDR3 is CASSKTGVGAKNIQYF. CDR3 in DNA: TGTGCCAGCAGCAAGACAGGGGTTGGGGCCAAAAACATTCAGTACTTC.

This clone was observed a handful of times. The rearrangement uses TRBV29-1 and TRBJ2-2; D not certain. V dropped 5 bases and J dropped 2 bases, with 12 bases sitting between them. There are 14 residues in the CDR3. Per the germline V gene, CDR1 is SQVTM and CDR2 is ANQGSEA. The CDR3 region has the DNA TGCAGCGTTAGAGGTGGAGTCAACACCGGGGAGCTGTTTTTT. Translation: CSVRGGVNTGELFF.

This clone was seen a handful of times. V is TRBV7-6 and J is TRBJ2-1, with D possibly being TRBD1 or TRBD2 (5 bases each). V shed 4 bases and J shed 7 bases, with 14 bases lying between them. Germline CDR1 is SGHVS and CDR2 is FNYEAQ. This CDR3 is built from 14 residues. CDR3 sequence (DNA): TGTGCCAGCAGCTCCTTCTGGGGGATGAATGAGCAGTTCTTC. This gives the protein CASSSFWGMNEQFF.

This clone was seen more than once but under ten times. One end of the junction varies from germline; a read error may be responsible. V gene TRBV30 combines with J gene TRBJ2-5; 7 nucleotides line up with TRBD1. The germline CDR1 and CDR2 sequences are GTSNPN and SVGIG (reference sequence). The CDR3 length is 14 residues. The chain's CDR3 is CAWNYDRVQGTQYF. In DNA, the CDR3 is TGTGCCTGGAACTACGACAGGGTCCAAGGGACCCAGTACTTC.

This sequence joins TRBV11-3 and TRBJ2-2; 10 bases are a match to TRBD1. Germline V gene data show CDR1 as SGHNT and CDR2 as YENEEA. Trimming cost V 3 bases and J 3 bases; bases outside gene matches: 4. This CDR3 spans 16 amino acids. This chain's CDR3 is CASSLGGQGYTGELFF. The DNA for the CDR3 is TGTGCCAGCAGCTTGGGGGGACAGGGGTACACCGGGGAGCTGTTTTTT. Based on the CDR3 plus reference TRBV11-3 and TRBJ2-2, the full variable domain is EAGVVQSPRYKIIEKKQPVAFWCNPISGHNTLYWYLQNLGQGPELLIRYENEEAVDDSQLPKDRFSAERLKGVDSTLKIQPAELGDSAVYLCASSLGGQGYTGELFFGEGSRLTVL.

This clone was found a few times. V and J are TRBV19 and TRBJ1-5; D might be TRBD1 (6 bases). This CDR3 is 13 amino acids long. V lost 10 bases to trimming and J lost 3 bases, with 13 bases between them. In germline, CDR1 is LNHDA, CDR2 SQIVND (reference sequence). The CDR3 reads CATRTDYNQPQHF. CDR3 sequence (DNA): TGTGCCACCAGGACAGACTACAATCAGCCCCAGCATTTT.

This chain connects TRBV5-1 to TRBJ2-3; possible D gene TRBD2, 6 bases. The V end was cut by 4 bases, the J end by 2 bases, with 11 bases between. The CDR3 is 14 residues long. Germline V CDR1 and CDR2: SGHRS, YFSETQ. The CDR3 DNA is TGCGCCAGCAGCCAAGTGCGGGACACAGATACGCAGTATTTT. Amino acid sequence: CASSQVRDTDTQYF.

Judged by abundance, this clone is medium-sized (0.01 to 0.1%). This sequence joins TRBV11-3 and TRBJ2-1; 8 bases fit TRBD2. Germline V gives CDR1 SGHNT, CDR2 YENEEA. This CDR3 is built from 15 residues. The V gene end was trimmed by 7 bases and the J gene end by 0 bases; junction bases not matched to a gene: 5. For the CDR3, the DNA is TGTGCCAGCAAACTAGCGGTGAGCTCCTACAATGAGCAGTTCTTC. Amino acids: CASKLAVSSYNEQFF. The entire variable domain, with the rest obtained from reference TRBV11-3 and TRBJ2-1, is as follows: EAGVVQSPRYKIIEKKQPVAFWCNPISGHNTLYWYLQNLGQGPELLIRYENEEAVDDSQLPKDRFSAERLKGVDSTLKIQPAELGDSAVYLCASKLAVSSYNEQFFGPGTRLTVL.

This clone was found once. The chain joins TRBV29-1 to TRBJ1-2, with D hard to call. The ends were cut back, 4 bases at V and 3 bases at J, with 18 bases in the middle. Germline CDR1 SQVTM, CDR2 ANQGSEA. This CDR3 spans 15 amino acids. The CDR3 sequence: CSVGSGIETYYGYTF. The DNA of the CDR3 is TGCAGCGTTGGTAGTGGAATCGAGACATACTATGGCTACACCTTC.

This clone was detected only a few times. This chain uses TRBV6-8 with TRBJ2-1; 8 bases fit TRBD2. V trimming: 6 bases; J trimming: 10 bases; junction bases outside the gene matches: 14. Germline CDR1 reads MNHGY; CDR2 reads SAAAGT. The CDR3 has 15 amino acids. The CDR3 sequence: CASRGLAYIGGEQFF. CDR3 nucleotides: TGTGCCAGCAGAGGACTAGCTTATATCGGTGGCGAGCAGTTCTTC.

The chain couples TRBV10-3 to TRBJ2-7; TRBD2 agrees at 10 bases. Per the germline V gene, CDR1 is ENHRY and CDR2 is SYGVKD. The V segment lost 10 bases and the J segment 3 bases; nucleotides outside the gene matches: 21. The CDR3 is 18 amino acids. CDR3 DNA: TGTGCCAGACGACAAACTAGCGGGATGACCAAGCATTACTACGAGCAGTACTTC. Its protein is CARRQTSGMTKHYYEQYF.

The chain combines TRBV19 with TRBJ2-3, with a tentative D call TRBD2 (6 bases). Germline values: CDR1 LNHDA, CDR2 SQIVND (reference sequence). The V end was cut by 5 bases, the J end by 2 bases, with 29 bases between. This CDR3 comprises 20 residues. In DNA, the CDR3 is TGTGCCAGTAGTGTCGACGTTGTGGGGCACGGGAGAGCCTACACAGATACGCAGTATTTT. It encodes CASSVDVVGHGRAYTDTQYF.

There are a few counts of this clone. The chain uses TRBV18 and TRBJ2-7; 9 bases align to TRBD2. V gave up 2 bases and J gave up 3 bases; unmatched junction bases: 5. Germline V gives CDR1 KGHSH, CDR2 LQKENI. This CDR3 spans 15 amino acids. The chain's CDR3 is CASSPGLAGNYEQYF. DNA for the CDR3: TGTGCCAGCTCACCAGGGCTAGCGGGGAACTACGAGCAGTACTTC.

This chain joins TRBV19 and TRBJ1-2; D unclear. There are 14 residues in the CDR3. The germline gives CDR1 LNHDA, CDR2 SQIVND (reference sequence). Trimming left V 1 base short and J 7 bases short, with 13 bases between. CDR3 sequence reads: CASSIGSVNGGYTF. The CDR3 DNA follows: TGTGCCAGTAGTATAGGTTCGGTGAACGGTGGCTACACCTTC.

The J gene is TRBJ1-2, the V gene TRBV19; 7 bases agree with TRBD1. Germline CDR1 reads LNHDA; CDR2 reads SQIVND (reference sequence). The CDR3 runs 15 residues. J was trimmed by 9 bases and V by 1 base; bases with no gene match: 11. This CDR3 reads CASSIVPFRQGSYTF. For the CDR3, the DNA is TGTGCCAGTAGTATAGTCCCTTTTCGACAGGGTAGCTACACCTTC. Drawing the rest from reference TRBV19 and TRBJ1-2, the complete variable domain is DGGITQSPKYLFRKEGQNVTLSCEQNLNHDAMYWYRQDPGQGLRLIYYSQIVNDFQKGDIAEGYSVSREKKESFPLTVTSAQKNPTAFYLCASSIVPFRQGSYTFGSGTRLTVV.

This clone has more than one count but fewer than ten. The chain has TRBV28 and TRBJ1-1; TRBD1 might be the D (5 bases). Trimming left V 7 bases short and J 11 bases short, with 20 bases between. This CDR3 has 13 amino acids. The germline CDR1 and CDR2 sequences are MDHEN and SYDVKM. CDR3 residues: CASILWDLGVAFF. In DNA, the CDR3 is TGTGCCAGCATCCTGTGGGACTTAGGGGTGGCTTTCTTT.

This clone turned up a few times. V gene TRBV7-6 combines with J gene TRBJ1-1, with a possible D match to TRBD1 (5 bases). The CDR3 runs to 15 residues. Per the germline V gene, CDR1 is SGHVS and CDR2 is FNYEAQ. V was cut by 3 bases and J by 0 bases, with 11 bases left in between. The chain's CDR3 is CASSFFGTVNTEAFF. In DNA, the CDR3 is TGTGCCAGCAGCTTCTTCGGGACGGTGAACACTGAAGCTTTCTTT. The variable domain in full, with the rest retrieved from reference TRBV7-6 and TRBJ1-1, is GAGVSQSPRYKVTKRGQDVALRCDPISGHVSLYWYRQALGQGPEFLTYFNYEAQQDKSGLPNDRFSAERPEGSISTLTIQRTEQRDSAMYRCASSFFGTVNTEAFFGQGTRLTVV.

The chain has TRBV5-1 and TRBJ1-5; D gene uncertain. The CDR3 is 16 residues long. The germline V and J ends were trimmed by 2 bases and 1 base, with 13 bases remaining between them. Germline V gene sequence: CDR1 SGHRS, CDR2 YFSETQ. The CDR3 nucleotides read TGCGCCAGCAGCTTCCAGCTTCATGGAAGCAATCAGCCCCAGCATTTT. Translating it yields CASSFQLHGSNQPQHF.

The chain uses TRBV5-1 and TRBJ2-5; 9 bases line up with TRBD1. This CDR3 contains 16 residues. The germline V gene has CDR1 SGHRS and CDR2 YFSETQ. V lost 0 bases, J lost 5 bases, and 8 bases stayed unmatched. The CDR3 DNA reads as TGCGCCAGCAGCTTGGAAACAGGGGGCCGTTTTGAGACCCAGTACTTC. Protein sequence: CASSLETGGRFETQYF.

The chain uses TRBV1 and TRBJ2-1; the table's D gene call, TRBD2, was not cross checked with the DNA. TRBV1 is tagged as a pseudogene. The CDR3 runs to 18 residues. The CDR3 DNA follows: TGCGCCAGCAGCCAAGATCAGTCCGGGAGGGCCATGGGCAATGAGCAGTTCTTC. It translates to CASSQDQSGRAMGNEQFF.